These 18 T cell receptor beta chains were sequenced from one sample in a study of Graves' ophthalmopathy and Graves' hyperthyroidism. Amplification of the TCR beta CDR3 regions used RNA transcripts (as template). Amplification began with first-round RT-PCR using HTBI primers, then second-round multiplex PCR was performed. TCRdb re-called the multiplex PCR reads with MiXCR, one entry per CDR3 protein. Here the sample spans hundreds of thousands of distinct CDR3 sequences, 22% being singletons. Sequencing was done on a sample of peripheral blood. The receptors stem from a woman in her late teens or twenties with stable Graves' hyperthyroidism. Some clones in this sample may be carry-over from other donors' samples.

This clonotype was observed at least ten times. The chain combines TRBV7-8 with TRBJ2-3; D is tentatively TRBD1 or TRBD2 (5 bases each). This CDR3 region has 16 residues. Trimming removed 1 base at V and 4 bases at J, with 15 bases between. The germline CDR1 and CDR2 sequences are SGHVS and FQNEAQ. CDR3 residues: CASSLGGASRADTQYF. Here the CDR3 DNA reads TGTGCCAGCAGCTTAGGAGGGGCTAGCAGGGCAGATACGCAGTATTTT.

This chain links TRBV6-1 with TRBJ2-7; 8 bases are shared with TRBD2. Germline CDR1 MNHNS, CDR2 SASEGT. With 5 bases clipped from V and 7 bases from J, the junction kept 13 bases outside the gene matches. The CDR3 has 15 amino acids. The CDR3 protein is CASSPGGAGGREQYF. The CDR3 DNA reads TGTGCCAGCAGTCCTGGGGGCGCGGGGGGCCGGGAGCAGTACTTC.

This clonotype was counted only a few times. The chain joins TRBV6-2 or TRBV6-3 to TRBJ1-1; 8 nucleotides line up with TRBD1. This CDR3 has 13 residues. Germline lookup yields CDR1 MNHEY and CDR2 SVGEGT. CDR3 in DNA: TGTGCGGGGGCCAGGGGGCGAAGCGCTGAAGCTTTCTTT. Translation gives CAGARGRSAEAFF.

This clonotype has a count of ten or more. The chain couples TRBV20-1 to TRBJ2-4, with 7 bases that match TRBD2. V dropped 0 bases and J dropped 1; count of bases not matched to a gene: 3. This CDR3 is built from 15 residues. Germline assignment: CDR1 DFQATT and CDR2 SNEGSKA (reference sequence). CDR3 residues: CSARDPGGAKNIQYF. The CDR3, as DNA: TGCAGTGCTAGAGATCCCGGGGGGGCCAAAAACATTCAGTACTTC.

This clonotype was observed at least ten times. DNA for the CDR3: TGCAGCGCCAGGACTAGCCAGTACGAGCAGTACTTC. Translated: CSARTSQYEQYF. This chain uses TRBV29-1 with TRBJ2-7; 8 bases are a match to TRBD2. J gave up 4 bases and V 7 bases, and 6 bases lay outside the gene matches. Germline V lookup: CDR1 SQVTM, CDR2 ANQGSEA. CDR3 length: 12 residues.

This clonotype was detected only once. The V and J genes are TRBV12-3 or TRBV12-4 and TRBJ2-5; D not certain. Trimming stripped 5 bases from V and 5 bases from J, with 9 bases between. This CDR3 has 12 amino acids. The CDR3 nucleotides are TGTGCCAGCAGTGAAGAGTGGGAGACCCAGTACTTC. This translates into CASSEEWETQYF.

This clonotype was counted only a few times. This rearrangement joins TRBV9 to TRBJ1-5; 8 bases line up with TRBD1. Germline CDR1 and CDR2: SGDLS and YYNGEE. CDR3 length equals 14 residues. With V trimmed by 3 bases and J by 4 bases, 3 bases remained unmatched. CDR3 sequence reads: CASSAGGANQPQHF. The CDR3 DNA reads as TGTGCCAGCAGCGCAGGGGGCGCTAATCAGCCCCAGCATTTT.

The chain is built from TRBV6-1 and TRBJ1-2; 10 bases are a match to TRBD1. V trimming: 3 bases; J trimming: 4 bases; junction bases outside the gene matches: 5. The CDR3 totals 15 residues. Germline CDR1 MNHNS, CDR2 SASEGT. The CDR3 sequence is CASSDPGQGSYGYTF. In DNA, the CDR3 is TGTGCCAGCAGTGACCCGGGACAGGGGAGCTATGGCTACACCTTC.

This sequence joins TRBV3-1 and TRBJ2-7; 7 bases are shared with TRBD2. The trim removed 5 bases at V and 1 base at J, leaving 2 bases unmatched. This CDR3 is built from 13 residues. Germline CDR1 reads LGHDT; CDR2 reads YNNKEL (reference sequence). The CDR3 bases are TGTGCCAGCAGCGGGAGGGTGTCCTACGAGCAGTACTTC. Its protein product is CASSGRVSYEQYF.

In the case of this clonotype: This may come from a read error, since a much larger clone is one base off. The chain has TRBV5-1 and TRBJ1-1; D remains unclear. The germline V gene has CDR1 SGHRS and CDR2 YFSETQ. The CDR3 is made up of 13 amino acids. V lost 4 bases and J 9 bases, leaving 16 bases between the germline ends. CDR3 nucleotide sequence: TGCGCCAGCAGCGCGGTTCTGAAGACTAAAGCTTTCTTT. Translation gives CASSAVLKTKAFF.

Ten or more counts support this clonotype. J is TRBJ1-1 and V is TRBV3-1; 8 bases line up with TRBD1. After removal of 1 base from V and 4 bases from J, the junction contained 2 bases not matched to a gene. The CDR3 loop spans 14 amino acids. Germline assignment: CDR1 LGHDT and CDR2 YNNKEL (reference sequence). The CDR3 sequence is CASSQGGTGTEAFF. Here the CDR3 DNA reads TGTGCCAGCAGCCAAGGCGGGACAGGCACTGAAGCTTTCTTT.

This clonotype was found many times. The chain employs TRBV27 and TRBJ2-5, with TRBD2 identical over 11 bases. V gave up 5 bases and J gave up 4 bases; unmatched junction bases: 6. This CDR3 contains 15 residues. Per the germline V gene, CDR1 is MNHEY and CDR2 is SMNVEV (reference sequence). The CDR3 DNA reads as TGTGCCAGCAGTCCAGCACTAGCGGGGGTAGAGACCCAGTACTTC. Translation: CASSPALAGVETQYF.

In this sample, this clonotype turned up many times. The chain combines TRBV2 with TRBJ1-5; 10 bases map to TRBD1. After removal of 3 bases from V and 7 bases from J, the junction contained 6 bases not matched to a gene. This CDR3 is 15 amino acids long. Per the germline V gene, CDR1 is SNHLY and CDR2 is FYNNEI. The CDR3 region is CASSDTPGQGQPQHF. The CDR3 DNA is TGTGCCAGCAGTGATACCCCGGGACAGGGGCAGCCCCAGCATTTT.

The chain links TRBV6-1 to TRBJ1-1; D perhaps matches TRBD1 (6 bases). Trimming cost V 6 bases and J 5 bases, with 19 bases left between them. From germline, CDR1 is MNHNS and CDR2 SASEGT. The CDR3 sequence is 15 residues long. CDR3 DNA: TGTGCCAGCAGCCCCCGGGCGAGGGGGACGACTGAAGCTTTCTTT. Translation: CASSPRARGTTEAFF.

V usage is TRBV27 and J usage is TRBJ2-7; unclear D gene. This CDR3 spans 13 amino acids. The V gene's germline CDR1 is MNHEY and CDR2 SMNVEV (reference sequence). V lost 5 bases to trimming and J lost 2 bases, with 10 bases between them. The CDR3 coding sequence is TGTGCCAGCAGTACAACCCCGACCTACGAGCAGTACGTC. This translates into CASSTTPTYEQYV.

This clonotype was seen ten or more times. The rearrangement joins TRBV12-3 or TRBV12-4 to TRBJ1-5; D unclear. Trimming removed 3 bases at V and 4 bases at J, with 10 bases between. The CDR3 has 14 residues. The CDR3 nucleotides are TGTGCCAGCAGTTTTAACGGTGCTAATCAGCCCCAGCATTTT. Translated, it gives CASSFNGANQPQHF.

This clonotype has at least ten counts. V usage is TRBV7-9 and J usage is TRBJ1-2; possibly TRBD1 for D (5 bases). Germline assignment: CDR1 SEHNR and CDR2 FQNEAQ (reference sequence). V dropped 5 bases and J dropped 8 bases, with 21 bases sitting between them. The CDR3 consists of 15 residues. CDR3 protein: CASSPSMGGGLGYTF. As DNA, the CDR3 is TGTGCCAGCAGCCCTTCGATGGGGGGGGGACTCGGCTACACCTTC.

The chain uses TRBV6-1 and TRBJ2-7; 7 bases are shared with TRBD2. The CDR3 runs to 15 residues. Germline CDR1 reads MNHNS; CDR2 reads SASEGT. V shed 1 base, J shed 2 bases, and the junction held 5 bases outside the gene matches. The CDR3 loop is CASSEDPAGTYEQYF. CDR3 nucleotides: TGTGCCAGCAGTGAAGATCCAGCGGGGACCTACGAGCAGTACTTC.